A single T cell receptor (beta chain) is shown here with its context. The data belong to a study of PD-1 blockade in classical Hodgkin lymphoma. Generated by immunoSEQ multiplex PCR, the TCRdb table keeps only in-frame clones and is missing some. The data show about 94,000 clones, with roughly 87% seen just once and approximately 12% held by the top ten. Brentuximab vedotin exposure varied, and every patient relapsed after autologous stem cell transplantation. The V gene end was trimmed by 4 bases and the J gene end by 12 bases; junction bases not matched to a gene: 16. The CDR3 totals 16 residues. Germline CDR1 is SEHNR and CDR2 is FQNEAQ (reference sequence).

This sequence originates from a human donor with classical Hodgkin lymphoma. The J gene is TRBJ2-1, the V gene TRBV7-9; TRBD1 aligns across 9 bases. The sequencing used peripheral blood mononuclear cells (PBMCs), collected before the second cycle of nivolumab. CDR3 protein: CASSSPVGQGSLGQFF. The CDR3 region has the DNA TGTGCCAGCAGCTCCCCGGTGGGACAGGGTTCTCTTGGGCAGTTCTTC.